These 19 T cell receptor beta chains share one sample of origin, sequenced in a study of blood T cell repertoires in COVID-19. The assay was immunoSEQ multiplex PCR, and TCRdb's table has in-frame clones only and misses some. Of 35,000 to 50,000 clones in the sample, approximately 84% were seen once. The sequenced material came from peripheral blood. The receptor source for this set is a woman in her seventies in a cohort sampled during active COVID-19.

CDR3 bases: TGTGCCAGCAGCTTATACAGGGTTGGGGGCAGCACCGGGGAGCTGTTTTTT. Translating gives CASSLYRVGGSTGELFF. The chain employs TRBV11-2 and TRBJ2-2; possible D gene TRBD1, 6 bases. Between the trimmed V and J ends, which lost 2 bases and 4 bases, there was a span of 17 bases. Germline CDR1 reads SGHAT; CDR2 reads FQNNGV. CDR3 length: 17 residues.

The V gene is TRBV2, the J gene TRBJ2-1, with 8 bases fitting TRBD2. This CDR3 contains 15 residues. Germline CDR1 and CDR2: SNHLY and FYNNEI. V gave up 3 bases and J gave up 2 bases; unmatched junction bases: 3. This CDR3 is CASSEAGRAYNEQFF. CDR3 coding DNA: TGTGCCAGCAGTGAGGCCGGGAGGGCCTACAATGAGCAGTTCTTC.

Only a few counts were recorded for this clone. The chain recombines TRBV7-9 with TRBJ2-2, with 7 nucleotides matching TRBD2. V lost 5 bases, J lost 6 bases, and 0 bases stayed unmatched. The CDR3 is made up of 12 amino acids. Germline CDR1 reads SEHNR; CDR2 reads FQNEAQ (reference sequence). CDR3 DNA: TGTGCCAGCAGCCGGGAGGCCGGGGAGCTGTTTTTT. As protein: CASSREAGELFF.

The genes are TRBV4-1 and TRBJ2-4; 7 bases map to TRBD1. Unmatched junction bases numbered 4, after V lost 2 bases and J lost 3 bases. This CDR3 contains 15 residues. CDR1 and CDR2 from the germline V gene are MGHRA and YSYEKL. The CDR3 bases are TGCGCCAGCAGCCAAACGGGACAGAGCAAAAACATTCAGTACTTC. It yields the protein CASSQTGQSKNIQYF.

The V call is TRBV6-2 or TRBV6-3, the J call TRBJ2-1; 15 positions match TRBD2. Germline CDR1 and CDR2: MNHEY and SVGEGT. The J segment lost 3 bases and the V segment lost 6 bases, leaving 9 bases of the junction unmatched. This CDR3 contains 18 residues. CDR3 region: CASSGLAGGSQIYNEQFF. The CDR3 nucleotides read TGTGCCAGCAGCGGACTAGCGGGAGGGTCCCAAATCTACAATGAGCAGTTCTTC.

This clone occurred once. CDR3 DNA: TGTGCCATCAGTGAGTCAGCCCCCTACGAGCAGTACTTC. Translated: CAISESAPYEQYF. J is TRBJ2-7 and V is TRBV10-3; D is undetermined. This CDR3 comprises 13 residues. V gave up 0 bases and J gave up 2 bases, with 5 bases separating them. Germline V CDR1 and CDR2: ENHRY, SYGVKD.

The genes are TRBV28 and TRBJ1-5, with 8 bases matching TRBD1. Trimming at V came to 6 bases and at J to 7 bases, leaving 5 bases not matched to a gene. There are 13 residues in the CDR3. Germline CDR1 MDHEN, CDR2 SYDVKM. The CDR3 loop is CASRLTGEQPQHF. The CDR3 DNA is TGTGCCAGCAGGCTGACAGGGGAACAGCCCCAGCATTTT.

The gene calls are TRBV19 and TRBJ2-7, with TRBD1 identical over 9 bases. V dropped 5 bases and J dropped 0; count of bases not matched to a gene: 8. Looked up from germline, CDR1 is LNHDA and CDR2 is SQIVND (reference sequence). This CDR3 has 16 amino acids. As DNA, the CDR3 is TGTGCCAGTAGTCCCTGGGACAGGGCGGGCTCCTACGAGCAGTACTTC. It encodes CASSPWDRAGSYEQYF.

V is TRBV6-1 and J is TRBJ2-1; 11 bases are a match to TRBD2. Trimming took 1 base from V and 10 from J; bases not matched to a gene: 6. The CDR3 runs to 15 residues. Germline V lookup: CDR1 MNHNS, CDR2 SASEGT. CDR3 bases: TGTGCCAGCAGTGAAGGGGCTAGCGGGAGGCGAGAGCAGTTCTTC. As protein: CASSEGASGRREQFF.

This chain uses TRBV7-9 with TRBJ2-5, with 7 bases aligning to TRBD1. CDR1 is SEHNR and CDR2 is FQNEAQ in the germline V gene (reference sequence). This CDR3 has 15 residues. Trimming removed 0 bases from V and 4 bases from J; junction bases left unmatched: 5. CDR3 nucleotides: TGTGCCAGCAGCTTAGCAACAGGGGAAGGAGAGACCCAGTACTTC. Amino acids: CASSLATGEGETQYF.

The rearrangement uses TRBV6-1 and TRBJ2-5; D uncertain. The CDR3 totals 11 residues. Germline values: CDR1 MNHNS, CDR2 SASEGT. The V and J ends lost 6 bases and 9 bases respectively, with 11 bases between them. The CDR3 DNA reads TGTGCCAGCAGAAATAGTGAGGCCCAGTACTTC. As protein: CASRNSEAQYF.

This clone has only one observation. The CDR3 sequence: CSAFWNTEAFF. The CDR3, as DNA: TGCAGTGCTTTCTGGAACACTGAAGCTTTCTTT. This rearrangement joins TRBV20-1 to TRBJ1-1; D remains unclear. This CDR3 region has 11 residues. Looked up from germline, CDR1 is DFQATT and CDR2 is SNEGSKA (reference sequence). Trimming stripped 5 bases from V and 1 base from J, with 5 bases between.

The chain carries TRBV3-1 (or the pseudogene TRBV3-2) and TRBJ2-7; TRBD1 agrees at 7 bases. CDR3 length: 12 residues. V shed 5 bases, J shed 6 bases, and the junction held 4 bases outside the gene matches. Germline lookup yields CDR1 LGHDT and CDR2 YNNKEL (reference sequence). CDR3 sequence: CASSSGQLEQYF. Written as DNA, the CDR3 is TGTGCCAGCAGCTCGGGACAGCTCGAGCAGTACTTC.

In DNA form, the CDR3 reads TGTGCCAGCAGCCCCCCCAGGGCTTCCTACGAGCAGTACTTC. It codes for CASSPPRASYEQYF. The V gene is TRBV9, the J gene TRBJ2-7; TRBD1 is a possible D gene (5 bases). The germline V gene has CDR1 SGDLS and CDR2 YYNGEE. Trimming cost V 4 bases and J 1 base, with 12 bases left between them. The CDR3 contains 14 residues.

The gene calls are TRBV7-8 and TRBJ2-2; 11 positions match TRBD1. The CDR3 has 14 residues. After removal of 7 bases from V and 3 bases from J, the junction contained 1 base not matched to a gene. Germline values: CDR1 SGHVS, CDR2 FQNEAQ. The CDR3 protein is CASKGQGDTGELFF. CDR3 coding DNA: TGTGCCAGCAAGGGACAGGGGGACACCGGGGAGCTGTTTTTT.

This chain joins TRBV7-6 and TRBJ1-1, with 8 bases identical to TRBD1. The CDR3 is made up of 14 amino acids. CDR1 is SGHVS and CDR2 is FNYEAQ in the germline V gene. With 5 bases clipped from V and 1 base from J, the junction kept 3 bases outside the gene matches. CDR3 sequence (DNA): TGTGCCAGCAGCCAGGGGGCGGGGAACACTGAAGCTTTCTTT. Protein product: CASSQGAGNTEAFF.

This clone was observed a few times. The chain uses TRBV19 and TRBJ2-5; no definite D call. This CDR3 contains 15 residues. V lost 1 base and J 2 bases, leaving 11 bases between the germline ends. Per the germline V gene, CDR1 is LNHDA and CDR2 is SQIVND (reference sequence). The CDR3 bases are TGTGCCAGTAGTATAGCCAAGACATATCAAGAGACCCAGTACTTC. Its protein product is CASSIAKTYQETQYF.

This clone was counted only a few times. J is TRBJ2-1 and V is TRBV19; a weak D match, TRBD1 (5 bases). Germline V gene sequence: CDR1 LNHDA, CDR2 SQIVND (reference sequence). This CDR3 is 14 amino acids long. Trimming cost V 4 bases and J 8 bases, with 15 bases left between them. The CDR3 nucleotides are TGTGCCAGTAGTAAAAATGGGGCGCGGCATGAGCAGTTCTTC. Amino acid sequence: CASSKNGARHEQFF.

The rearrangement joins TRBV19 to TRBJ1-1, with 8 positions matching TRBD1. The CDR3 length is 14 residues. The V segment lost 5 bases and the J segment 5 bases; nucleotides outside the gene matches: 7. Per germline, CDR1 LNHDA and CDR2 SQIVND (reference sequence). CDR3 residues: CASSWGRGQTEAFF. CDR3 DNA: TGTGCCAGTAGTTGGGGCAGGGGGCAGACTGAAGCTTTCTTT.